This is a list of T cell receptor beta chains from one sample in a study of shared clonotypes between healthy human individuals. Assay used: immunoSEQ multiplex PCR; TCRdb lists only in-frame clones, some missing. Here the sample spans a few hundred thousand clones, more than 95% being singletons. Sample: naive CD4+ T cells sorted from blood. These receptors came from a young woman in good health. Both conserved end residues are part of each CDR3. The order of the fields is V gene, clone size, J gene, D gene, CDR3 protein, CDR3 DNA. The D gene is left open where the match is weak. The size field is filled for only some rows; it gives once, few, many or a size class.

>TRBV9|-|TRBJ2-1|TRBD2
CASSVTSGYNEQFF
TGTGCCAGCAGCGTCACTAGCGGCTACAATGAGCAGTTCTTC
>TRBV7-9|-|TRBJ2-7|-
CASSLSGYEQYF
TGTGCCAGCAGCCTGTCAGGCTACGAGCAGTACTTC
>TRBV27|-|TRBJ2-1|-
CASSLTPRNEQFF
TGTGCCAGCAGTTTAACCCCGAGGAATGAGCAGTTCTTC
>TRBV19|-|TRBJ1-4|-
CASSLVFHRTNEKLFF
TGTGCCAGTAGTTTGGTATTTCACAGAACCAATGAAAAACTGTTTTTT
>TRBV11-2|-|TRBJ2-3|-
CASSLAGADTQYF
TGTGCCAGCAGCTTAGCGGGAGCAGATACGCAGTATTTT
>TRBV9|-|TRBJ1-1|-
CASSAGTHTDQNTEAFF
TGTGCCAGCAGCGCAGGGACCCACACTGACCAAAACACTGAAGCTTTCTTT
>TRBV7-8|-|TRBJ2-2|-
CASSLSRAGLSTGELFF
TGTGCCAGCAGCTTATCACGGGCGGGACTTAGCACCGGGGAGCTGTTTTTT
>TRBV10-1|-|TRBJ2-1|-
CASSRPQVGGRNEQFF
TGCGCCAGCAGTCGTCCTCAGGTTGGGGGTCGGAATGAGCAGTTCTTC
>TRBV5-1|-|TRBJ2-1|TRBD1
CASSLAGQASYNEQFF
TGCGCCAGCAGCTTGGCAGGACAGGCTTCCTACAATGAGCAGTTCTTC
>TRBV27|once|TRBJ2-7|-
CASSPILGGSNYEQYF
TGTGCCAGCAGTCCCATTTTAGGGGGGAGTAACTATGAGCAGTACTTC
>TRBV15|-|TRBJ2-2|-
CATSRDPAGLTDAGELFF
TGTGCCACCAGCAGAGATCCTGCCGGACTAACTGATGCCGGGGAGCTGTTTTTT
>TRBV6-5|-|TRBJ2-5|-
CASSMASQETQYF
TGTGCCAGCAGTATGGCAAGCCAAGAGACCCAGTACTTC
>TRBV19|-|TRBJ1-1|-
CASSIVRTDMNTEAFF
TGTGCCAGTAGTATAGTCCGGACAGACATGAACACTGAAGCTTTCTTT
>TRBV10-2|once|TRBJ2-3|-
CASSESGGSTDTQYF
TGCGCCAGCAGTGAGTCCGGAGGTAGCACAGATACGCAGTATTTT
>TRBV7-9|-|TRBJ1-2|-
CASSRDGAYGYTF
TGTGCCAGCAGCCGCGACGGAGCCTATGGCTACACCTTC
>TRBV27|-|TRBJ2-1|-
CATRGRSYNEQFF
TGTGCCACCCGGGGCCGTTCCTACAATGAGCAGTTCTTC
>TRBV18|-|TRBJ1-1|-
CASGEGMNTEAFF
TGTGCCAGCGGAGAGGGGATGAACACTGAAGCTTTCTTT
>TRBV28|-|TRBJ2-7|-
CASSLAGSRYEQYF
TGTGCCAGCAGTTTGGCGGGGAGCCGCTACGAGCAGTACTTC
>TRBV5-1|-|TRBJ2-2|-
CASSRTRNGELFF
TGCGCCAGCAGCCGAACTAGGAACGGGGAGCTGTTTTTT
>TRBV7-9|-|TRBJ1-3|TRBD1
CASSPGQGAAGNTIYF
TGTGCCAGCAGCCCAGGACAGGGGGCGGCGGGAAACACCATATATTTT
>TRBV18|-|TRBJ1-5|-
CASSPIGGAGGNQPQHF
TGTGCCAGCTCACCAATAGGGGGAGCGGGTGGCAATCAGCCCCAGCATTTT
>TRBV4-2|-|TRBJ1-2|TRBD1
CASSQETGGNYGYTF
TGTGCCAGCAGCCAGGAGACAGGGGGCAACTATGGCTACACCTTC
>TRBV5-4|-|TRBJ1-2|-
CASSLYEIDGYTF
TGTGCCAGCAGCTTGTACGAGATTGATGGCTACACCTTC
>TRBV5-8|-|TRBJ2-1|-
CASSLRGSSYNEQFF
TGTGCCAGCAGCTTGAGGGGTAGCTCCTACAATGAGCAGTTCTTC
>TRBV5-1|once|TRBJ2-1|-
CASSGADSYNEQFF
TGCGCCAGCAGCGGGGCGGACTCCTACAATGAGCAGTTCTTC
>TRBV19|-|TRBJ2-5|-
CASIQETQYF
TGTGCCAGTATCCAAGAGACCCAGTACTTC
>TRBV28|-|TRBJ2-7|TRBD2
CASLAGANEQYF
TGTGCCAGCCTAGCGGGAGCCAACGAGCAGTACTTC
>TRBV30|-|TRBJ1-5|-
CAWSGANQPQHF
TGTGCCTGGAGTGGGGCGAATCAGCCCCAGCATTTT